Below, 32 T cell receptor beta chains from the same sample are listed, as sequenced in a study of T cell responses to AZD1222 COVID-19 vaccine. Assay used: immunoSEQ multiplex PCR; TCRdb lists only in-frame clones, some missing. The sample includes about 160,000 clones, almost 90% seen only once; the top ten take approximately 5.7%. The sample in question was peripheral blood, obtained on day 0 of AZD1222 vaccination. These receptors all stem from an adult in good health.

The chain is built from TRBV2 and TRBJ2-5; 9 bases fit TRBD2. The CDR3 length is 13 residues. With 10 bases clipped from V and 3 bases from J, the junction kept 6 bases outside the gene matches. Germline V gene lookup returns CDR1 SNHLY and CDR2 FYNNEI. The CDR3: CATERGEEETQYF. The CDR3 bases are TGTGCCACCGAGCGGGGGGAAGAAGAGACCCAGTACTTC.

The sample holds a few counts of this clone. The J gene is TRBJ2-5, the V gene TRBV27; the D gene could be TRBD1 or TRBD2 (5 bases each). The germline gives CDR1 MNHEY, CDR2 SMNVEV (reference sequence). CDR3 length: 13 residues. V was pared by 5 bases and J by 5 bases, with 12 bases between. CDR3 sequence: CASSRDRPETQYF. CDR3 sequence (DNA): TGTGCCAGCAGTAGGGACCGACCCGAGACCCAGTACTTC.

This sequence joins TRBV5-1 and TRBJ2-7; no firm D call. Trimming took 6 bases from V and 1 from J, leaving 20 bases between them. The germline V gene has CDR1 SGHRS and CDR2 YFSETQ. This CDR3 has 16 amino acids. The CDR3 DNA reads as TGCGCCAGCACCCTGGGTCAGGCCATGCTATCCTACGAGCAGTACTTC. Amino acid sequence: CASTLGQAMLSYEQYF.

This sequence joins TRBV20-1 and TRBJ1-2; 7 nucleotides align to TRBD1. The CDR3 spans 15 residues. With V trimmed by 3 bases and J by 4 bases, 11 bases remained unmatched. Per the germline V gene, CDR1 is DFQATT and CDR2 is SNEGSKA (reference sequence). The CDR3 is CSASTTGPGSYGYTF. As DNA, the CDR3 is TGCAGTGCTAGTACGACAGGGCCCGGTTCCTATGGCTACACCTTC.

The CDR3 coding sequence is TGCGCCAGCAGCACCGGGACAGGGGGCAGTCAGCCCCAGCATTTT. Protein product: CASSTGTGGSQPQHF. The V gene is TRBV5-1, the J gene TRBJ1-5, with 12 positions matching TRBD1. The length of the CDR3 is 15 residues. Germline V gene sequence: CDR1 SGHRS, CDR2 YFSETQ. V was pared by 4 bases and J by 6 bases, with 5 bases of the junction left unmatched.

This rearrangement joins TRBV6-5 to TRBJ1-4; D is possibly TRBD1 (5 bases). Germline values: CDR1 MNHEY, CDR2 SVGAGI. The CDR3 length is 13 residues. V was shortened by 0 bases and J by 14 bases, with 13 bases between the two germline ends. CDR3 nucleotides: TGTGCCAGCAGTTACTCGAAGCCGGGGGTGCTGTTTTTT. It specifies CASSYSKPGVLFF.

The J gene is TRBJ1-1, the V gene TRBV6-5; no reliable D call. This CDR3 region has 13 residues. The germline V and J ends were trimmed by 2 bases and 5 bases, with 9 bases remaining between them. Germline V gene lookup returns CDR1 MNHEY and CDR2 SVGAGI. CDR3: CASSYTKGTEAFF. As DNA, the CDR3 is TGTGCCAGCAGTTACACGAAGGGAACTGAAGCTTTCTTT.

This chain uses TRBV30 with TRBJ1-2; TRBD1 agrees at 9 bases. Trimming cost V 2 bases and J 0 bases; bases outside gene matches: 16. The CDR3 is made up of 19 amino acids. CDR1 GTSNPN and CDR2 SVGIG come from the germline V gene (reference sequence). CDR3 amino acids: CAWSRGRDRVFVANYGYTF. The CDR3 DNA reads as TGTGCCTGGAGTAGGGGCCGGGACAGGGTTTTTGTAGCTAACTATGGCTACACCTTC. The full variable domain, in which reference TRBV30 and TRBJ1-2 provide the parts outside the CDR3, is SQTIHQWPATLVQPVGSPLSLECTVEGTSNPNLYWYRQAAGRGLQLLFYSVGIGQISSEVPQNLSASRPQDRQFILSSKKLLLSDSGFYLCAWSRGRDRVFVANYGYTFGSGTRLTVV.

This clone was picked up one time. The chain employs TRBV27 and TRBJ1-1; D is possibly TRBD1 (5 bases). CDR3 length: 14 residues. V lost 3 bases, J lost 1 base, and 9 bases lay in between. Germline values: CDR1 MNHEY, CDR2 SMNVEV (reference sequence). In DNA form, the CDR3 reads TGTGCCAGCAGTTTGTTGGACAAGAACACTGAAGCTTTCTTT. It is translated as CASSLLDKNTEAFF.

In nucleotides, the CDR3 is TGTGCCAGCTCACCCGGGACAGGGCCAAATAGCAATCAGCCCCAGCATTTT. Protein: CASSPGTGPNSNQPQHF. This sequence joins TRBV18 and TRBJ1-5; 9 bases line up with TRBD1. The CDR3 consists of 17 residues. Germline assignment: CDR1 KGHSH and CDR2 LQKENI. The J segment lost 0 bases and the V segment lost 3 bases, leaving 6 bases of the junction unmatched.

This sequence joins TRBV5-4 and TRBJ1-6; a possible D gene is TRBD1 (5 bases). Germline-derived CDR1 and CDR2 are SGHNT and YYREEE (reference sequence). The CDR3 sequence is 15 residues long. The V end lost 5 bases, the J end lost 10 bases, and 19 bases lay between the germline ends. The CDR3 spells CASSSRAGGESPLHF. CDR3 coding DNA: TGTGCCAGCAGTAGCAGGGCGGGGGGGGAGTCACCCCTCCACTTT.

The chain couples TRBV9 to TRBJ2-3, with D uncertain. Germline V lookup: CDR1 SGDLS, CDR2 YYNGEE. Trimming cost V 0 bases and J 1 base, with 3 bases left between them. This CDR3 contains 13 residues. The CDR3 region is CASSVGGTDTQYF. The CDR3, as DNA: TGTGCCAGCAGCGTAGGAGGCACAGATACGCAGTATTTT.

In DNA, the CDR3 is TGTGCCAGCAGCGCACTGGGGACAGGAAACACCATATATTTT. The encoded protein is CASSALGTGNTIYF. V gene TRBV11-2 combines with J gene TRBJ1-3; D possibly corresponds to TRBD1 (6 bases). The length of the CDR3 is 14 residues. In germline, CDR1 is SGHAT, CDR2 FQNNGV. V was clipped by 5 bases and J by 4 bases, with 12 bases between them. The full variable domain, completed using reference TRBV11-2 and TRBJ1-3, is EAGVAQSPRYKIIEKRQSVAFWCNPISGHATLYWYQQILGQGPKLLIQFQNNGVVDDSQLPKDRFSAERLKGVDSTLKIQPAKLEDSAVYLCASSALGTGNTIYFGEGSWLTVV.

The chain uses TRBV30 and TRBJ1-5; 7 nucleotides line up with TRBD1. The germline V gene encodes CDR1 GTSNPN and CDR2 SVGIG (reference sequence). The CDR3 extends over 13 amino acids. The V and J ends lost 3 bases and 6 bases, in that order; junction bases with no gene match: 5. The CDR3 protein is CAWSRQGGQPQHF. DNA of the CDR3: TGTGCCTGGAGCCGACAGGGCGGTCAGCCCCAGCATTTT.

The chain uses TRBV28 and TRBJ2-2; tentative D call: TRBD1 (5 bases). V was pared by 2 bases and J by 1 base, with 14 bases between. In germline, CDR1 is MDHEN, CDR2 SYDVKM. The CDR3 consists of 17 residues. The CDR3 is CASSLIKAQVNTGELFF. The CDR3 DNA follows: TGTGCCAGCAGTTTAATTAAGGCACAGGTGAACACCGGGGAGCTGTTTTTT.

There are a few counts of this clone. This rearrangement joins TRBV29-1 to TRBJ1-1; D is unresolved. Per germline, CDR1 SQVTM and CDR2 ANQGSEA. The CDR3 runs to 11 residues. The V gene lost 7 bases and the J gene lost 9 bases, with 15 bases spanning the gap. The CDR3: CSAAVEGKAFF. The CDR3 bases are TGCAGCGCCGCTGTGGAAGGGAAAGCTTTCTTT.

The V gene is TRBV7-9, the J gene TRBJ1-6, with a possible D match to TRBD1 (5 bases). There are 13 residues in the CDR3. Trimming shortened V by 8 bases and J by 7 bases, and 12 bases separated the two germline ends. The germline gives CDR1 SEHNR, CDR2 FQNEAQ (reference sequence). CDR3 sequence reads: CASADSLNSPLHF. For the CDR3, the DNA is TGTGCCAGCGCTGACAGCCTGAATTCACCCCTCCACTTT.

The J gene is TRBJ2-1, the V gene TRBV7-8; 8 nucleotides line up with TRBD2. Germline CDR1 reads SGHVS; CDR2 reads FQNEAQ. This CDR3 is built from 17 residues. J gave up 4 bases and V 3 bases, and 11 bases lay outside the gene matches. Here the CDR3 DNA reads TGTGCCAGCAGCTTCCGGGAGGGGGAGGAAGGTTACAATGAGCAGTTCTTC. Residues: CASSFREGEEGYNEQFF.

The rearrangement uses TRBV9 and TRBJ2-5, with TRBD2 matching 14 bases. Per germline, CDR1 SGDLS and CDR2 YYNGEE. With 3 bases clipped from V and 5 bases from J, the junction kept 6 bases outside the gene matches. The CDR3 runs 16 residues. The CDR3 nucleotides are TGTGCCAGCAGCGCCGGACTAGCGGGGGGTAGGGAGACCCAGTACTTC. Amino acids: CASSAGLAGGRETQYF.

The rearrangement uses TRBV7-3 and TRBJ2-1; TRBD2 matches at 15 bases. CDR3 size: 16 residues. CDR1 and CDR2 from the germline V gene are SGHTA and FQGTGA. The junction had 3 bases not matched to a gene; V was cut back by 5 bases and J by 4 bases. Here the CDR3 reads CASSPGTSGRYNEQFF. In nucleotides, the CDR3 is TGTGCCAGCAGCCCTGGGACTAGCGGGAGGTACAATGAGCAGTTCTTC.

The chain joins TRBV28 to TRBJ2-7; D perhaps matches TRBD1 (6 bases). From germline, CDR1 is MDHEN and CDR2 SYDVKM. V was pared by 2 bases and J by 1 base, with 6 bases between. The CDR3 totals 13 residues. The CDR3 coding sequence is TGTGCCAGCAGTTTACAGGGGTCCTACGAGCAGTACTTC. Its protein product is CASSLQGSYEQYF.

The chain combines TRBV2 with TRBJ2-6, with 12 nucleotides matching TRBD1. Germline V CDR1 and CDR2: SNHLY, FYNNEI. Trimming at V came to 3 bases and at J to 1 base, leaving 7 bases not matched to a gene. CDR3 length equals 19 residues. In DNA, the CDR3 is TGTGCCAGCAGTGATTTATGGGGACAGGGGGCATCTGGGGCCAACGTCCTGACTTTC. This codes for CASSDLWGQGASGANVLTF.

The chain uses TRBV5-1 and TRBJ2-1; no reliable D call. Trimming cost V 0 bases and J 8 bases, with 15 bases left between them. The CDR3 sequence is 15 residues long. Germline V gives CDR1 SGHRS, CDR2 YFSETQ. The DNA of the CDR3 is TGCGCCAGCAGCTTGGGTTTTGGGGTTGGCGATGAGCAGTTCTTC. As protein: CASSLGFGVGDEQFF.

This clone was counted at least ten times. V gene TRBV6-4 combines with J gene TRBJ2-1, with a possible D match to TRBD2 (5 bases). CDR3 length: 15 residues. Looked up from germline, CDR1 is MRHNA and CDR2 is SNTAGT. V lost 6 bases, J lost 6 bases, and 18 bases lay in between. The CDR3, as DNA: TGTGCCAGCAGGCCAGATGATGGAGGAGGCAATGAGCAGTTCTTC. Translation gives CASRPDDGGGNEQFF.

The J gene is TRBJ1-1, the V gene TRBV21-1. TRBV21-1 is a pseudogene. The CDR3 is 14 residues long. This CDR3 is CASSKVQGHTEAFF. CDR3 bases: TGTGCCAGCAGCAAAGTTCAGGGACACACTGAAGCTTTCTTT.

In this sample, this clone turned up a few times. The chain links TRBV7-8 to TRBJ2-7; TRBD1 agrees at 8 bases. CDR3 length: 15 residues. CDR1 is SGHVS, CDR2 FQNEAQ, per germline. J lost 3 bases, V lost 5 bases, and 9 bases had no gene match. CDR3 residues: CASSPWTGRIYEQYF. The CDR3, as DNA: TGTGCCAGCAGCCCCTGGACAGGGAGGATCTACGAGCAGTACTTC.

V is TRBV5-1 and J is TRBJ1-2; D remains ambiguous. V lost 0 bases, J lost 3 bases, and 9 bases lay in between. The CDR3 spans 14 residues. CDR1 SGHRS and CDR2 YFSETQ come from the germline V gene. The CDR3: CASSLDGEDYGYTF. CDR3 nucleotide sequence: TGCGCCAGCAGCTTGGACGGGGAAGACTATGGCTACACCTTC. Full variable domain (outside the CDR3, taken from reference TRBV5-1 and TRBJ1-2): KAGVTQTPRYLIKTRGQQVTLSCSPISGHRSVSWYQQTPGQGLQFLFEYFSETQRNKGNFPGRFSGRQFSNSRSEMNVSTLELGDSALYLCASSLDGEDYGYTFGSGTRLTVV.

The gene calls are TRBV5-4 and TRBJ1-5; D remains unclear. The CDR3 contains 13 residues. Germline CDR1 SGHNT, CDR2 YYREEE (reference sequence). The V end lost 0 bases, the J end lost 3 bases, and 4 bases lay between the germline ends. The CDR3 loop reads CASSLGPNQPQHF. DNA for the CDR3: TGTGCCAGCAGCTTGGGGCCCAATCAGCCCCAGCATTTT.

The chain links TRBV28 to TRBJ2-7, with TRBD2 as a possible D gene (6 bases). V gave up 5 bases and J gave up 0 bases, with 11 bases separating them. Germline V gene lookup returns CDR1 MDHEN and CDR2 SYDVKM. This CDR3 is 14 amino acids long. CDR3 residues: CASSRIAASYEQYF. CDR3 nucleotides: TGTGCCAGCAGTCGAATAGCGGCCTCCTACGAGCAGTACTTC.

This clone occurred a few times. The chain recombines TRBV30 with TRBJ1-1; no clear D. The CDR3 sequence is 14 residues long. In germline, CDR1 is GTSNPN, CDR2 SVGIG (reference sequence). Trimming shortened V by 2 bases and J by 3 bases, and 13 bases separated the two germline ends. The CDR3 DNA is TGTGCCTGGAGTAATTTGGGGAAATACACTGAAGCTTTCTTT. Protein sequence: CAWSNLGKYTEAFF.

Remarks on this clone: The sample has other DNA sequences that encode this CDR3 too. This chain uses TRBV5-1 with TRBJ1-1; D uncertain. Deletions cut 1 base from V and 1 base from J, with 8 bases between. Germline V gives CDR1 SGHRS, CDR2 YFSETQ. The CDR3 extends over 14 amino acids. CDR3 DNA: TGCGCCAGCAGCTTGCGGGGTGAGAACACTGAAGCTTTCTTT. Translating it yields CASSLRGENTEAFF. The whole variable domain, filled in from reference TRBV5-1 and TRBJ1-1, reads KAGVTQTPRYLIKTRGQQVTLSCSPISGHRSVSWYQQTPGQGLQFLFEYFSETQRNKGNFPGRFSGRQFSNSRSEMNVSTLELGDSALYLCASSLRGENTEAFFGQGTRLTVV.

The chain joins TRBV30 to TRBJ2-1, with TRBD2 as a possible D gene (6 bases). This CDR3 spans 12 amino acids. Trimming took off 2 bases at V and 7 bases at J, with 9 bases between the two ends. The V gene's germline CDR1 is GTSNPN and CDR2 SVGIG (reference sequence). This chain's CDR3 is CAWSRGGNEQFF. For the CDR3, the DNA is TGTGCCTGGAGTCGAGGAGGGAATGAGCAGTTCTTC. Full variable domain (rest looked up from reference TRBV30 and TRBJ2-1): SQTIHQWPATLVQPVGSPLSLECTVEGTSNPNLYWYRQAAGRGLQLLFYSVGIGQISSEVPQNLSASRPQDRQFILSSKKLLLSDSGFYLCAWSRGGNEQFFGPGTRLTVL.